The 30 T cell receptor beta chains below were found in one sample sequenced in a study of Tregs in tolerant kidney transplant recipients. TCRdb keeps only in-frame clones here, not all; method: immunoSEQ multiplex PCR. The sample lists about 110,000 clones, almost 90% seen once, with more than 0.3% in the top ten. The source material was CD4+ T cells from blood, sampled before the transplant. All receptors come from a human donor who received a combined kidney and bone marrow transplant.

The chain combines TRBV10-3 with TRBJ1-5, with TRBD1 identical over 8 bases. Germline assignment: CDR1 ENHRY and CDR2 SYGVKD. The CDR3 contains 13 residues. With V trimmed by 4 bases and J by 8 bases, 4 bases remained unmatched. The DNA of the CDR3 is TGTGCCATCAGTGCGCAGGGGGCTGAGCCCCAGCATTTT. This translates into CAISAQGAEPQHF.

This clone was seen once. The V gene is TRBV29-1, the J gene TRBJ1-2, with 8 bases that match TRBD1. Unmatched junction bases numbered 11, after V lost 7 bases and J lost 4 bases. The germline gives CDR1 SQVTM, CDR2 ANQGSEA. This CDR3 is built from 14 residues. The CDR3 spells CSASQRDRFYGYTF. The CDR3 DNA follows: TGCAGCGCGTCCCAACGGGACAGGTTCTATGGCTACACCTTC.

The CDR3 sequence is CASSLAGASSYEQYF. The DNA of the CDR3 is TGTGCCAGCAGTTTAGCGGGGGCCAGCTCCTACGAGCAGTACTTC. This sequence joins TRBV2 and TRBJ2-7; the match to TRBD2 covers 9 bases. The V segment lost 5 bases and the J segment 0 bases; nucleotides outside the gene matches: 5. Germline lookup yields CDR1 SNHLY and CDR2 FYNNEI. This CDR3 region has 15 residues.

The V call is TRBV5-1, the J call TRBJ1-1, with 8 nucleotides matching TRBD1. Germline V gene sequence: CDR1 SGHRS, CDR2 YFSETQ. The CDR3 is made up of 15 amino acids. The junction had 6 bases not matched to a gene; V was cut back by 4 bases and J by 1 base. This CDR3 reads CASSPRTGTNTEAFF. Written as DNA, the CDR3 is TGCGCCAGCAGCCCACGGACAGGGACGAACACTGAAGCTTTCTTT.

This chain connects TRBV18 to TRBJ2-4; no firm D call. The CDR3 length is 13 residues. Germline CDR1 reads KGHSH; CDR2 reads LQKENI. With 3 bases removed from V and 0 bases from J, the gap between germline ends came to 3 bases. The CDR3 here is CASSPLAKNIQYF. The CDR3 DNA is TGTGCCAGCTCACCCCTAGCCAAAAACATTCAGTACTTC.

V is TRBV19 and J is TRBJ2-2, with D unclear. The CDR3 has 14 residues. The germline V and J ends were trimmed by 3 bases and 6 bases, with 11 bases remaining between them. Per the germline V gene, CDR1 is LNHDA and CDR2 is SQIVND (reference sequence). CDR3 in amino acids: CASSIEAGAGELFF. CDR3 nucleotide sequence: TGTGCCAGTAGTATTGAGGCCGGCGCCGGGGAGCTGTTTTTT.

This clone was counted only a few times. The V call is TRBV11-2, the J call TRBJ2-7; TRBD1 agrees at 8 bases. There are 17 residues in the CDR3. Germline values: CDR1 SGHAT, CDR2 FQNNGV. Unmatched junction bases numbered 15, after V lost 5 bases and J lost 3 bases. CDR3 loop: CASSTLRGRIGLYEQYF. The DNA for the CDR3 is TGTGCCAGCAGCACCCTCAGGGGGCGGATTGGACTCTACGAGCAGTACTTC.

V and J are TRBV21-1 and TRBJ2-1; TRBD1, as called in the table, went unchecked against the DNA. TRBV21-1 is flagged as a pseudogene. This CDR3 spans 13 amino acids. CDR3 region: CASSARQYNEQFF. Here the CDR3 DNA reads TGTGCCAGCAGCGCGCGACAGTACAATGAGCAGTTCTTC.

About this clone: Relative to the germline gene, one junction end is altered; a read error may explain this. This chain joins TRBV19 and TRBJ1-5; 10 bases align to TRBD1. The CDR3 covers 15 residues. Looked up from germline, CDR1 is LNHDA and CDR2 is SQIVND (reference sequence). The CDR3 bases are TGTACCAGTAGTATTGGGACAGGGGACAATCAGCCCCAGCATTTT. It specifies CTSSIGTGDNQPQHF.

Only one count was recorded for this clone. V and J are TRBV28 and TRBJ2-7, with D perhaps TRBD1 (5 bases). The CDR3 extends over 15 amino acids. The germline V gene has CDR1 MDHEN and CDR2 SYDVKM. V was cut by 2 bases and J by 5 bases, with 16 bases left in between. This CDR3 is CASSLGALSRDEQYF. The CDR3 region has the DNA TGTGCCAGCAGTTTAGGTGCCTTATCCAGGGACGAGCAGTACTTC.

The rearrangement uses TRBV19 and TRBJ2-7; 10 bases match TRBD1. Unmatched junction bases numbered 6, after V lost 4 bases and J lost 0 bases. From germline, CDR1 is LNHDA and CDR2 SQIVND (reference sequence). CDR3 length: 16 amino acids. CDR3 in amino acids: CASSTTWTGGSYEQYF. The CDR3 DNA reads TGTGCCAGTAGTACTACGTGGACAGGGGGCTCCTACGAGCAGTACTTC.

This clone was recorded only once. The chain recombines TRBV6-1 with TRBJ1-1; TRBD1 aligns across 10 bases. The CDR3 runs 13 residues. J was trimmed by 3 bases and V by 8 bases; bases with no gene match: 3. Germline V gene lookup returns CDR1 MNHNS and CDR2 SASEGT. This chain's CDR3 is CASAGTGDTEAFF. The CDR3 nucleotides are TGTGCCAGCGCCGGGACAGGGGACACTGAAGCTTTCTTT.

The DNA of the CDR3 is TGCGCCAGCAGCTCCTACTCCGCCGGGACAGCAAACGAGCAGTACTTC. Translated: CASSSYSAGTANEQYF. The chain uses TRBV5-1 and TRBJ2-7, with 7 bases fitting TRBD1. This CDR3 contains 16 residues. With V trimmed by 3 bases and J by 5 bases, 14 bases remained unmatched. From germline, CDR1 is SGHRS and CDR2 YFSETQ.

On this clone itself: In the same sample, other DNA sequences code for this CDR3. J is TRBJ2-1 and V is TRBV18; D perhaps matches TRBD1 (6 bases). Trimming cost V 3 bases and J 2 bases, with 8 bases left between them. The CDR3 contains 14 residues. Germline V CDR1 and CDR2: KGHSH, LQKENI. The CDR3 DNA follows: TGTGCCAGCTCACCCGACAGGACCTACAATGAGCAGTTCTTC. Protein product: CASSPDRTYNEQFF.

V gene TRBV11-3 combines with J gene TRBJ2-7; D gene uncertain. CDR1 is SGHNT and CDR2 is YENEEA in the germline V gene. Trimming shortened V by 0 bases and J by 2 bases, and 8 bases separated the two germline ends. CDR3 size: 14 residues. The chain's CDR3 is CASSLDSVPYEQYF. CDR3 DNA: TGTGCCAGCAGCTTAGATTCAGTCCCCTACGAGCAGTACTTC.

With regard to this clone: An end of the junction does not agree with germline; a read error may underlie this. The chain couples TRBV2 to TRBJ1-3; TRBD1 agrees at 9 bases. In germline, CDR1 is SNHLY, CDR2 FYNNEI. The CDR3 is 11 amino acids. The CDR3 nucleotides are TGTGCCAGCAGTGGACCGGGACAGGGCCCTTTT. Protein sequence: CASSGPGQGPF.

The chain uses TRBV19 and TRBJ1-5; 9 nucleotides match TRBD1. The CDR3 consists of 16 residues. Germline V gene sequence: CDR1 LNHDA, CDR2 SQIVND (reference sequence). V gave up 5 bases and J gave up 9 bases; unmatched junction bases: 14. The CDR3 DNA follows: TGTGCCAGTAGTGCTAAGACACAGGGGGCCCTCCGGCCCCAGCATTTT. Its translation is CASSAKTQGALRPQHF.

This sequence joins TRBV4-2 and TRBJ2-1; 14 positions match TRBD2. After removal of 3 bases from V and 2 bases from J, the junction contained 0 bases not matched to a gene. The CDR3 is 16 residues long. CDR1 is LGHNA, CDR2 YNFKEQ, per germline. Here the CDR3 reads CASSQTSGRAYNEQFF. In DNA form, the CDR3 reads TGTGCCAGCAGCCAGACTAGCGGGAGGGCCTACAATGAGCAGTTCTTC.

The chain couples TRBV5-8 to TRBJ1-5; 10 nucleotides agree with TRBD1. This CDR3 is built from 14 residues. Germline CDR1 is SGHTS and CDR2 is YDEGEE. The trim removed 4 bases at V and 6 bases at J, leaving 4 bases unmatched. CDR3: CASSRDRGTQPQHF. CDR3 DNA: TGTGCCAGCAGCCGGGACAGGGGCACTCAGCCCCAGCATTTT.

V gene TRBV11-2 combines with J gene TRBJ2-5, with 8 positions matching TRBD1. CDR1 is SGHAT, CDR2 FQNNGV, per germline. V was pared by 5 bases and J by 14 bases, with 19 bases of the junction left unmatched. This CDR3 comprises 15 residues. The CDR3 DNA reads TGTGCCAGCAGCCCCGTTGGGACAGGAATGACGAAGGGCTACTTC. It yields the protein CASSPVGTGMTKGYF.

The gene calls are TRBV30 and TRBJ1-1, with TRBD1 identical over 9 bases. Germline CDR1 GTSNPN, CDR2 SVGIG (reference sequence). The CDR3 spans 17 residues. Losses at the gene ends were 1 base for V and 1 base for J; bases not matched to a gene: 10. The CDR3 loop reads CAWSGGQGILWNTEAFF. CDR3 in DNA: TGTGCCTGGAGTGGGGGACAGGGAATTTTATGGAACACTGAAGCTTTCTTT.

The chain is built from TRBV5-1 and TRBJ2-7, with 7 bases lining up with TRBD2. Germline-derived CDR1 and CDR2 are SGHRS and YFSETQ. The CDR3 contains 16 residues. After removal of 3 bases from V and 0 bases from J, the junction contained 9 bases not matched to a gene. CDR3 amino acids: CASSYFSGMSSYEQYF. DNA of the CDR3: TGCGCCAGCAGCTACTTCAGCGGGATGAGCTCCTACGAGCAGTACTTC.

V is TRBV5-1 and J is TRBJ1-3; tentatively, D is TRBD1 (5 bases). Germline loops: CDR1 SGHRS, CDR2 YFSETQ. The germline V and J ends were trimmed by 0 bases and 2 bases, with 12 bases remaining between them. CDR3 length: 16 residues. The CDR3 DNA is TGCGCCAGCAGCTTGGAGGGCAGGGTAGCTGGAAACACCATATATTTT. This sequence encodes CASSLEGRVAGNTIYF.

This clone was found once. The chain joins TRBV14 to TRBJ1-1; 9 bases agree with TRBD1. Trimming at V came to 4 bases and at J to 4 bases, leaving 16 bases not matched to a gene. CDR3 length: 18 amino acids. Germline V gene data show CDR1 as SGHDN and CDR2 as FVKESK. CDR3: CASSPSGSTGGAFTEAFF. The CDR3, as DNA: TGTGCCAGCAGCCCCTCGGGCTCGACAGGGGGTGCTTTCACTGAAGCTTTCTTT.

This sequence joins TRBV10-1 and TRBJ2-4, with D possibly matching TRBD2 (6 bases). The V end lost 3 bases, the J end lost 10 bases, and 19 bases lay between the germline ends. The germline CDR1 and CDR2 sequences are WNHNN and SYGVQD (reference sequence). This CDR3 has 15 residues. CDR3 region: CASSENRGGREIQYF. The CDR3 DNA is TGCGCCAGCAGTGAAAATAGGGGTGGACGGGAGATTCAGTACTTC.

The CDR3 coding sequence is TGCGCCAGCAGCCGGACAGGGGTCAACACCGGGGAGCTGTTTTTT. Translation: CASSRTGVNTGELFF. The chain recombines TRBV5-1 with TRBJ2-2; 9 bases are a match to TRBD1. With 4 bases clipped from V and 2 bases from J, the junction kept 3 bases outside the gene matches. In germline, CDR1 is SGHRS, CDR2 YFSETQ. The CDR3 is made up of 15 amino acids.

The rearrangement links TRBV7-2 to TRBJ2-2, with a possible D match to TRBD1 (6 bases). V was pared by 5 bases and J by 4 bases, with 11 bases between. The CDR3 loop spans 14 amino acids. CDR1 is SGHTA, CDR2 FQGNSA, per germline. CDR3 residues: CASSLVGATGELFF. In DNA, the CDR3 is TGTGCCAGCAGCCTGGTGGGGGCCACCGGGGAGCTGTTTTTT.

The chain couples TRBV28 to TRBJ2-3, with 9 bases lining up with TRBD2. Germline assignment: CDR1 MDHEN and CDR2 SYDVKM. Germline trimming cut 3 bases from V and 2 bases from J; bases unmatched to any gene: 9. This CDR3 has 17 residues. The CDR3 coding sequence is TGTGCCAGCAGTTTTGTAAGTAGCGGGAGAGTCACAGATACGCAGTATTTT. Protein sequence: CASSFVSSGRVTDTQYF.

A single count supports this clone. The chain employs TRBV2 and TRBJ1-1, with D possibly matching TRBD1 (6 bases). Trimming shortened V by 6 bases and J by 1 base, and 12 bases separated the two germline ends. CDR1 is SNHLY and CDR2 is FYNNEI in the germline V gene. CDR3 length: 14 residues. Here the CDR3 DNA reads TGTGCCAGCAGATTGGGACACGGGAACACTGAAGCTTTCTTT. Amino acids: CASRLGHGNTEAFF.

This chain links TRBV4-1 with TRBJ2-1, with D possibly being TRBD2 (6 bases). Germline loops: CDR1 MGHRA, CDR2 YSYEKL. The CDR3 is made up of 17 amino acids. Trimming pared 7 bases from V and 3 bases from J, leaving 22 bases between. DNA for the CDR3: TGCGCCAGCACCAATTACCTTTTGACTAGAGACTACAATGAGCAGTTCTTC. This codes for CASTNYLLTRDYNEQFF.